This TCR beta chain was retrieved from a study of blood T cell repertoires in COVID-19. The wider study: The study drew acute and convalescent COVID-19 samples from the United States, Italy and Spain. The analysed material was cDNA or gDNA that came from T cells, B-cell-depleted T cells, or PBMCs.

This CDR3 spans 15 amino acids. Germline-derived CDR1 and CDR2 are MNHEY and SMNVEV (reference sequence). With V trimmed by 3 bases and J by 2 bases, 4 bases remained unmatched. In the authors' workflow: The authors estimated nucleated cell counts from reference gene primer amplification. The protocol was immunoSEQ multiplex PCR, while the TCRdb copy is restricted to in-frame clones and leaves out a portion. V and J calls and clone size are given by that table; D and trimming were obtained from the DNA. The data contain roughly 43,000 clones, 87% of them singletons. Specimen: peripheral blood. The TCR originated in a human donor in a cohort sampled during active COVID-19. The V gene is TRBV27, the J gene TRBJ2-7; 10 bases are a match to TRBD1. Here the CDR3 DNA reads TGTGCCAGCAGTTTGCGGACAGGGGGGGCCTACGAGCAGTACTTC. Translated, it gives CASSLRTGGAYEQYF.